This TCR beta chain stems from a study of shared clonotypes between healthy human individuals. The replicate PCRs on unsorted PBMC were given about 300 ng DNA, which is approximately 30,000 T cell genomes. Assay used: immunoSEQ multiplex PCR; TCRdb lists only in-frame clones, some missing. This repertoire shows some 490,000 clones, approximately 78% found once; its top ten account for about 12%. The ends were cut back, 5 bases at V and 2 bases at J, with 9 bases in the middle. This CDR3 region has 13 residues. Germline V gene data show CDR1 as MNHEY and CDR2 as SVGAGI. This clone was picked up many times. This sample includes further DNA sequences coding for the same CDR3.

Sequencing was performed on PBMCs. The chain links TRBV6-5 to TRBJ2-5, with a possible D match to TRBD2 (5 bases). This receptor was obtained from a woman aged 40 to 49 in good health. Some clones in this sample may be carry-over from other donors' samples. The CDR3 here is CASSPPGQETQYF. DNA for the CDR3: TGTGCCAGCAGTCCTCCGGGACAAGAGACCCAGTACTTC.